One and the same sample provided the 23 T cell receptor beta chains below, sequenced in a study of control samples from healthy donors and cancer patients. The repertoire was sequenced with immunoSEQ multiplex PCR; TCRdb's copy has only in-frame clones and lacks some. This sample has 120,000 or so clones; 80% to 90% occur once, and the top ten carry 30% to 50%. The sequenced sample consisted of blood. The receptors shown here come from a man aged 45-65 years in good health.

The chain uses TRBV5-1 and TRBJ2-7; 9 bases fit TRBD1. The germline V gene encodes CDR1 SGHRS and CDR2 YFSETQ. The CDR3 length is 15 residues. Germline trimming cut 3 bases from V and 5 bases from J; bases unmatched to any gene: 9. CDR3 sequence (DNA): TGCGCCAGCAGCTGGGGGTCCCGGGACAGGGACGAGCAGTACTTC. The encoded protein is CASSWGSRDRDEQYF.

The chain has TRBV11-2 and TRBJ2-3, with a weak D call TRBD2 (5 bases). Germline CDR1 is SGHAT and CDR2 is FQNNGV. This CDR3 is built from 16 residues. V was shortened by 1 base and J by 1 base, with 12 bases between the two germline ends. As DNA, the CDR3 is TGTGCCAGCAGCTTAGGATTAGGAGGCGGCACAGATACGCAGTATTTT. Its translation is CASSLGLGGGTDTQYF.

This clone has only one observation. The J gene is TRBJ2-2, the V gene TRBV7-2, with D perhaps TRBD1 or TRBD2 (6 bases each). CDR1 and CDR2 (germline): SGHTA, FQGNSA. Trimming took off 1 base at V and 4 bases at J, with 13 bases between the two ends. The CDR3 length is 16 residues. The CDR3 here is CASSLGGGLSTGELFF. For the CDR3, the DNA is TGTGCCAGCAGCTTAGGAGGGGGACTGAGCACCGGGGAGCTGTTTTTT.

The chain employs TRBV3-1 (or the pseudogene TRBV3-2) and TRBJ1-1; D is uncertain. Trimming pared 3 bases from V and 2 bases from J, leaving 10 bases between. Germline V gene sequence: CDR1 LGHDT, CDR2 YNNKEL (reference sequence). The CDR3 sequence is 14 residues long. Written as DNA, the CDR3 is TGTGCCAGCAGCCATGATGGAGTTAACACTGAAGCTTTCTTT. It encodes CASSHDGVNTEAFF.

DNA for the CDR3: TGTGCCTGGAGCGCCTACACAGATACGCAGTATTTT. It translates to CAWSAYTDTQYF. V is TRBV30 and J is TRBJ2-3; D unresolved. The CDR3 has 12 amino acids. CDR1 is GTSNPN, CDR2 SVGIG, per germline (reference sequence). V lost 3 bases to trimming and J lost 2 bases, with 6 bases between them.

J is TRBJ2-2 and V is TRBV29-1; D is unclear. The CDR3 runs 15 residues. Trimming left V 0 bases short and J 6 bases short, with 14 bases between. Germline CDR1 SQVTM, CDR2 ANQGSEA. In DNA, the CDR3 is TGCAGCGTTGAAGATCGGGCCCGCCGACCCGGGGAGCTGTTTTTT. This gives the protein CSVEDRARRPGELFF.

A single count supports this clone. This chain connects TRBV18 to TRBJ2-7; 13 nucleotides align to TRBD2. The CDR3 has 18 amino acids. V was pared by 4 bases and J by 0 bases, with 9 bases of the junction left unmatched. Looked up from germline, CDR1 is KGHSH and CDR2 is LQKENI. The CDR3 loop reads CASSRSGLAGTSSYEQYF. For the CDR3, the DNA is TGTGCCAGCTCACGCTCGGGACTAGCGGGGACTAGCTCCTACGAGCAGTACTTC.

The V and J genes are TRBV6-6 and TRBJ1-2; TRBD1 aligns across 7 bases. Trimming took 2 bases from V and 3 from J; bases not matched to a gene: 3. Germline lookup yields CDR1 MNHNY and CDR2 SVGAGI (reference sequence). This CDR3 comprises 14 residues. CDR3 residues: CASSYPDRDYGYTF. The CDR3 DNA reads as TGTGCCAGCAGTTACCCCGACAGGGACTATGGCTACACCTTC.

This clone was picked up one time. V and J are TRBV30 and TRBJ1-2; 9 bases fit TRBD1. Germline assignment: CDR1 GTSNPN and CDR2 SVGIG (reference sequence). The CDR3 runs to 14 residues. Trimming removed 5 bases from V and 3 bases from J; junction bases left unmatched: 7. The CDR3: CAWAEQGAHYGYTF. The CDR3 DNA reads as TGTGCCTGGGCCGAACAGGGGGCCCACTATGGCTACACCTTC.

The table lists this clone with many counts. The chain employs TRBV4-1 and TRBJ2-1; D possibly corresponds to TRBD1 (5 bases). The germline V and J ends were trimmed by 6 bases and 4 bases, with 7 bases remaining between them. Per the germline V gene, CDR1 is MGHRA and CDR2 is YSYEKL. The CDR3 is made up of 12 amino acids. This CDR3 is CASSPGYNEQFF. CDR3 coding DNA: TGCGCCAGCAGTCCAGGGTACAATGAGCAGTTCTTC.

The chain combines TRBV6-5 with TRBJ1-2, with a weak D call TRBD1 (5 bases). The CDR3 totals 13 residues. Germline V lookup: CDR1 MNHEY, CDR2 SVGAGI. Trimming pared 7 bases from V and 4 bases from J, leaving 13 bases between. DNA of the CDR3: TGTGCCAGCACCCCGAGGGGCACCTATGGCTACACCTTC. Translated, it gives CASTPRGTYGYTF.

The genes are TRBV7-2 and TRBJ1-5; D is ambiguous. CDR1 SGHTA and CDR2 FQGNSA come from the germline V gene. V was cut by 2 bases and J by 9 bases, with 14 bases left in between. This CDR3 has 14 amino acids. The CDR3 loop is CASSLKGKATPQHF. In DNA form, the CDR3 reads TGTGCCAGCAGCTTAAAGGGTAAAGCGACGCCCCAGCATTTT.

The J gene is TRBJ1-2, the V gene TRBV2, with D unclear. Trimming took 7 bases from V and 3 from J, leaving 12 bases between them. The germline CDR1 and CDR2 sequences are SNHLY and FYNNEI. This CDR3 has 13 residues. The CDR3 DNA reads TGTGCCAGCATGTCAGGAGTCTACTATGGCTACACCTTC. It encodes CASMSGVYYGYTF.

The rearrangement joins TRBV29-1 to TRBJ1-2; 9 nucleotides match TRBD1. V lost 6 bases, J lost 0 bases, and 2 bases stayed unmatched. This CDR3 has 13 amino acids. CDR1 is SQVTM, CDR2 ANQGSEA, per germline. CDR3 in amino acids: CSVGTGTNYGYTF. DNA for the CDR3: TGCAGCGTGGGGACAGGGACTAACTATGGCTACACCTTC.

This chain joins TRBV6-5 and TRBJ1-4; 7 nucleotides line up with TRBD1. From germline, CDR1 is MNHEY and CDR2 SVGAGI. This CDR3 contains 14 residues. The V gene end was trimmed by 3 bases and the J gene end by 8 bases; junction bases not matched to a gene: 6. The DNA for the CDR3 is TGTGCCAGCAGTTATCACAGGGGAGGCGAAAAACTGTTTTTT. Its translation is CASSYHRGGEKLFF.

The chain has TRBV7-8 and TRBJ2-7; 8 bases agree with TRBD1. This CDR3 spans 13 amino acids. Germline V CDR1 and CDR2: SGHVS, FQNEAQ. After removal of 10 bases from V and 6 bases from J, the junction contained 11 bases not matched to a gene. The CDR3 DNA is TGTGCCACCAACCGGGACAGGTCCGGCGAGCAGTACTTC. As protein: CATNRDRSGEQYF.

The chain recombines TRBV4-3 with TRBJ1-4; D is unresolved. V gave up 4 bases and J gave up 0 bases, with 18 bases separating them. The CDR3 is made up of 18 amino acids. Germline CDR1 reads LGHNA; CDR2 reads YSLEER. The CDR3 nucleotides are TGCGCCAGCAGCCTACTCACGGGGATCGGGGCAACTAATGAAAAACTGTTTTTT. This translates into CASSLLTGIGATNEKLFF.

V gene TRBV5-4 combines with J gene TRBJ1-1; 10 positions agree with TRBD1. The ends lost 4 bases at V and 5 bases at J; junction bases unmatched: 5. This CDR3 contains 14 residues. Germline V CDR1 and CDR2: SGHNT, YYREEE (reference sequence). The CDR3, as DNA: TGTGCCAGCAGCCCGACAGGGGGCAGGACTGAAGCTTTCTTT. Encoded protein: CASSPTGGRTEAFF.

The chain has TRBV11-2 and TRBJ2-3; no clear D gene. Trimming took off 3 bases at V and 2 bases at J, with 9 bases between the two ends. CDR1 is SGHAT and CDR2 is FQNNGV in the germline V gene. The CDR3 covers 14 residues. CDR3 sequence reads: CASSFTRLTDTQYF. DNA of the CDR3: TGTGCCAGCAGCTTTACCAGACTCACAGATACGCAGTATTTT.

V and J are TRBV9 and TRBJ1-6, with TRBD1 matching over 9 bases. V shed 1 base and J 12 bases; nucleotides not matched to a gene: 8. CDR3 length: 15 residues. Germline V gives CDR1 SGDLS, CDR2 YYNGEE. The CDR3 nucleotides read TGTGCCAGCAGCGTAACCGACAGGGGGGCGGGACCCCTCCACTTT. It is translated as CASSVTDRGAGPLHF.

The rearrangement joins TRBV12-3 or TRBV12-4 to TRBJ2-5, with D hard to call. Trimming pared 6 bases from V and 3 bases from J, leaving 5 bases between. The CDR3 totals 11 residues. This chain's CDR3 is CASSIKETQYF. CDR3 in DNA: TGTGCCAGCAGCATCAAAGAGACCCAGTACTTC.

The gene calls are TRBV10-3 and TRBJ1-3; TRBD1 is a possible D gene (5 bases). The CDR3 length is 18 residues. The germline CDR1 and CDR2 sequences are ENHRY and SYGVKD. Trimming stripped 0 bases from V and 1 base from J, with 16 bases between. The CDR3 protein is CAISESISVGASGNTIYF. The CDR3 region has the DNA TGTGCCATCAGTGAGTCGATTTCGGTAGGGGCGTCTGGAAACACCATATATTTT.

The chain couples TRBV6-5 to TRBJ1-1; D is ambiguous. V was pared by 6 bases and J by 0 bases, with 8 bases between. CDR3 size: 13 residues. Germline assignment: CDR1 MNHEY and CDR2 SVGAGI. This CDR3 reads CASRGSLNTEAFF. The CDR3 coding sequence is TGTGCCAGCAGGGGGTCCCTGAACACTGAAGCTTTCTTT.